The next 25 T cell receptor beta chains were all read from a single sample in a study of cytomegalovirus exposure and HLA in healthy donors. PCR employed 60 Vbeta and 13 Jbeta primers. Generated by immunoSEQ multiplex PCR, the TCRdb table keeps only in-frame clones and is missing some. Altogether 130,000 to 150,000 clones are present, under 85% being singletons, with the ten largest covering roughly 6.7%. Sequenced: PBMCs. These receptors were collected from a middle-aged woman in good health and CMV-seropositive.

The V gene is TRBV5-1, the J gene TRBJ1-1; 7 nucleotides line up with TRBD1. The CDR3 consists of 15 residues. J lost 8 bases, V lost 1 base, and 11 bases had no gene match. CDR1 and CDR2 from the germline V gene are SGHRS and YFSETQ. CDR3 nucleotide sequence: TGCGCCAGCAGCTTGACAGCGACAGGGTTTTCAGAAGCTTTCTTT. Its protein product is CASSLTATGFSEAFF.

The count of this clone is one. CDR3 sequence reads: CASSFLGRGGAPGANVLTF. DNA for the CDR3: TGTGCCAGCAGTTTTTTAGGGCGCGGGGGGGCCCCTGGGGCCAACGTCCTGACTTTC. The genes are TRBV28 and TRBJ2-6; 9 bases line up with TRBD2. Germline V gene data show CDR1 as MDHEN and CDR2 as SYDVKM. The CDR3 has 19 residues. V lost 3 bases and J lost 2; bases outside the gene matches: 11.

This clone was seen a single time. The chain carries TRBV11-2 and TRBJ1-1; D is possibly TRBD1 (5 bases). Germline V lookup: CDR1 SGHAT, CDR2 FQNNGV. The ends were cut back, 1 base at V and 4 bases at J, with 10 bases in the middle. CDR3 length: 14 residues. CDR3 nucleotides: TGTGCCAGCAGCTTAGGTCAGGGTACCACTGAAGCTTTCTTT. It encodes CASSLGQGTTEAFF.

The rearrangement links TRBV7-3 to TRBJ2-3; weak D call: TRBD1 (6 bases). The CDR3 has 18 amino acids. Trimming removed 5 bases at V and 1 base at J, with 22 bases between. Germline CDR1 reads SGHTA; CDR2 reads FQGTGA. The CDR3 loop is CASSPKPRDNLGTDTQYF. CDR3 in DNA: TGTGCCAGCAGCCCCAAACCCCGGGACAACCTCGGCACAGATACGCAGTATTTT.

The chain combines TRBV4-1 with TRBJ1-4, with D perhaps TRBD1 (6 bases). CDR3 length: 15 amino acids. V lost 8 bases and J lost 4, with 17 bases in between. CDR1 and CDR2 from the germline V gene are MGHRA and YSYEKL. The DNA for the CDR3 is TGCGCCAGCGGGGAAGGGGGAGTAATTAATGAAAAACTGTTTTTT. This translates into CASGEGGVINEKLFF.

This chain connects TRBV5-1 to TRBJ2-1; D is ambiguous. Germline V CDR1 and CDR2: SGHRS, YFSETQ. The CDR3 covers 13 residues. V was cut by 9 bases and J by 2 bases, with 12 bases left in between. The CDR3: CATRVTAYNEQFF. The CDR3 region has the DNA TGCGCCACCAGAGTTACAGCCTACAATGAGCAGTTCTTC. The variable domain in full, completed from reference TRBV5-1 and TRBJ2-1, reads KAGVTQTPRYLIKTRGQQVTLSCSPISGHRSVSWYQQTPGQGLQFLFEYFSETQRNKGNFPGRFSGRQFSNSRSEMNVSTLELGDSALYLCATRVTAYNEQFFGPGTRLTVL.

The chain joins TRBV27 to TRBJ2-1, with D maybe TRBD2 (5 bases). The V and J ends lost 9 bases and 3 bases respectively, with 9 bases between them. The CDR3 spans 12 residues. The germline V gene encodes CDR1 MNHEY and CDR2 SMNVEV (reference sequence). CDR3 loop: CASSDFYNEQFF. CDR3 nucleotides: TGTGCCAGTTCGGACTTCTACAATGAGCAGTTCTTC.

The chain joins TRBV28 to TRBJ1-5, with D perhaps matching TRBD1 (5 bases). Germline V gene data show CDR1 as MDHEN and CDR2 as SYDVKM. Trimming shortened V by 4 bases and J by 6 bases, and 16 bases separated the two germline ends. The CDR3 length is 15 residues. The CDR3 bases are TGTGCCAGCAGTTATTCGGGGGGAGGTGGTCAGCCCCAGCATTTT. It specifies CASSYSGGGGQPQHF.

The chain links TRBV19 to TRBJ1-5, with 8 bases identical to TRBD1. The CDR3 is made up of 16 amino acids. Germline-derived CDR1 and CDR2 are LNHDA and SQIVND (reference sequence). V was pared by 7 bases and J by 1 base, with 9 bases of the junction left unmatched. DNA of the CDR3: TGTGCCAGTAAGACAGGGGTTGGAGTGAGCAATCAGCCCCAGCATTTT. This codes for CASKTGVGVSNQPQHF. Complete variable domain (other parts from reference TRBV19 and TRBJ1-5): DGGITQSPKYLFRKEGQNVTLSCEQNLNHDAMYWYRQDPGQGLRLIYYSQIVNDFQKGDIAEGYSVSREKKESFPLTVTSAQKNPTAFYLCASKTGVGVSNQPQHFGDGTRLSIL.

J is TRBJ1-1 and V is TRBV4-2; possibly TRBD1 for D (6 bases). The CDR3 is 15 residues long. V gave up 7 bases and J gave up 0 bases, with 15 bases separating them. Germline CDR1 is LGHNA and CDR2 is YNFKEQ. CDR3 bases: TGTGCCAGCACCCCCAGCGGACAGTTGAACACTGAAGCTTTCTTT. It encodes CASTPSGQLNTEAFF.

The chain couples TRBV11-2 to TRBJ2-7; D is unresolved. CDR3 length equals 15 residues. V was cut by 2 bases and J by 4 bases, with 15 bases left in between. CDR1 is SGHAT, CDR2 FQNNGV, per germline. The CDR3 DNA sequence: TGTGCCAGCAGCTTAAGCCCGTTATCCCCTTACGAGCAGTACTTC. It translates to CASSLSPLSPYEQYF. Full variable domain (remainder filled in from reference TRBV11-2 and TRBJ2-7): EAGVAQSPRYKIIEKRQSVAFWCNPISGHATLYWYQQILGQGPKLLIQFQNNGVVDDSQLPKDRFSAERLKGVDSTLKIQPAKLEDSAVYLCASSLSPLSPYEQYFGPGTRLTVT.

This chain uses TRBV2 with TRBJ2-4; maybe TRBD1 (6 bases). Germline V gene lookup returns CDR1 SNHLY and CDR2 FYNNEI. Trimming stripped 4 bases from V and 0 bases from J, with 10 bases between. The CDR3 consists of 15 residues. CDR3 protein: CASSGTVLAKNIQYF. Here the CDR3 DNA reads TGTGCCAGCAGTGGGACAGTACTAGCCAAAAACATTCAGTACTTC.

The gene calls are TRBV5-6 and TRBJ1-5; D remains unclear. The CDR3 contains 15 residues. Trimming pared 3 bases from V and 4 bases from J, leaving 14 bases between. CDR1 and CDR2 (germline): SGHDT, YYEEEE. The CDR3 protein is CASSSVSRLNQPQHF. CDR3 sequence (DNA): TGTGCCAGCAGCTCAGTTTCCAGGCTTAATCAGCCCCAGCATTTT.

The V call is TRBV30, the J call TRBJ1-2, with a weak D call TRBD1 (5 bases). The germline V gene encodes CDR1 GTSNPN and CDR2 SVGIG (reference sequence). Trimming took 2 bases from V and 8 from J, leaving 15 bases between them. This CDR3 spans 13 amino acids. CDR3 bases: TGTGCCTGGAGTCCGGGGGGAACTGGCGGCTACACCTTC. This encodes CAWSPGGTGGYTF.

The sample holds a few counts of this clone. V usage is TRBV6-5 and J usage is TRBJ2-7; D might be TRBD2 (6 bases). V lost 4 bases and J 4 bases, leaving 20 bases between the germline ends. Germline loops: CDR1 MNHEY, CDR2 SVGAGI. The CDR3 totals 16 residues. As DNA, the CDR3 is TGTGCCAGCAGTTTTACAGGCCCCTTCGGGGGTTACGAGCAGTACTTC. Translation: CASSFTGPFGGYEQYF.

The chain recombines TRBV5-1 with TRBJ1-5; 9 bases map to TRBD1. This CDR3 has 16 amino acids. Germline loops: CDR1 SGHRS, CDR2 YFSETQ. With 4 bases clipped from V and 3 bases from J, the junction kept 8 bases outside the gene matches. The DNA of the CDR3 is TGCGCCAGCAGCCAAAAGACAGGGGGACACAATCAGCCCCAGCATTTT. Its protein product is CASSQKTGGHNQPQHF.

The chain couples TRBV5-1 to TRBJ2-3, with D possibly TRBD1 on 5 matching bases. V lost 4 bases and J 3 bases, leaving 15 bases between the germline ends. This CDR3 contains 15 residues. Germline CDR1 reads SGHRS; CDR2 reads YFSETQ. The CDR3 DNA follows: TGCGCCAGCAGCGCCTCTCAGGGTAGAACAGATACGCAGTATTTT. This translates into CASSASQGRTDTQYF.

The chain joins TRBV6-1 to TRBJ2-7; 7 bases match TRBD1. V was pared by 6 bases and J by 5 bases, with 10 bases of the junction left unmatched. This CDR3 contains 14 residues. Germline V lookup: CDR1 MNHNS, CDR2 SASEGT. Here the CDR3 reads CASSSRAGGNEQYF. CDR3 nucleotide sequence: TGTGCCAGCAGCTCCAGGGCAGGGGGTAACGAGCAGTACTTC.

V usage is TRBV6-6 and J usage is TRBJ1-1; TRBD1 agrees at 9 bases. CDR3 size: 15 residues. CDR1 is MNHNY, CDR2 SVGAGI, per germline (reference sequence). V shed 4 bases, J shed 4 bases, and the junction held 7 bases outside the gene matches. DNA of the CDR3: TGTGCCAGCAGTTCGTTGACAGGGGGGATCACTGAAGCTTTCTTT. It is translated as CASSSLTGGITEAFF.

The chain recombines TRBV9 with TRBJ1-3; unclear D gene. The V gene's germline CDR1 is SGDLS and CDR2 YYNGEE. Trimming left V 1 base short and J 4 bases short, with 12 bases between. CDR3 length: 15 amino acids. The CDR3 loop is CASSVYGSPGNTIYF. The CDR3 region has the DNA TGTGCCAGCAGCGTATATGGGAGTCCAGGAAACACCATATATTTT.

The rearrangement links TRBV15 to TRBJ2-7; 11 nucleotides agree with TRBD2. J was trimmed by 2 bases and V by 0 bases; bases with no gene match: 3. This CDR3 region has 16 residues. Germline lookup yields CDR1 LNHNV and CDR2 YYDKDF (reference sequence). The CDR3 DNA reads TGTGCCACCAGCAGAGATCATAGCGGGGGGGCCTACGAGCAGTACTTC. This sequence encodes CATSRDHSGGAYEQYF.

The genes are TRBV5-1 and TRBJ2-7; 11 bases are shared with TRBD2. Germline CDR1 reads SGHRS; CDR2 reads YFSETQ. The trim removed 0 bases at V and 5 bases at J, leaving 4 bases unmatched. The CDR3 has 15 residues. CDR3 DNA sequence: TGCGCCAGCAGCTTGGCGACTAGCGGGGACAACGAGCAGTACTTC. This codes for CASSLATSGDNEQYF.

The gene calls are TRBV5-4 and TRBJ1-2; 7 positions agree with TRBD1. CDR1 is SGHNT and CDR2 is YYREEE in the germline V gene (reference sequence). This CDR3 region has 16 residues. Trimming at V came to 3 bases and at J to 5 bases, leaving 13 bases not matched to a gene. The CDR3 spells CASSSGTARGTYGYTF. The CDR3 DNA follows: TGTGCCAGCAGCTCCGGGACAGCCAGGGGAACTTATGGCTACACCTTC.

The chain uses TRBV19 and TRBJ1-1; D is possibly TRBD1 (5 bases). Germline V gives CDR1 LNHDA, CDR2 SQIVND (reference sequence). The CDR3 has 13 amino acids. Between the trimmed V and J ends, which lost 7 bases and 0 bases, there was a span of 9 bases. The CDR3: CASNRGMNTEAFF. The CDR3 DNA sequence: TGTGCCAGTAACCGGGGGATGAACACTGAAGCTTTCTTT.

The chain employs TRBV28 and TRBJ1-5, with 7 bases aligning to TRBD1. The germline V gene encodes CDR1 MDHEN and CDR2 SYDVKM. This CDR3 has 16 amino acids. With V trimmed by 5 bases and J by 5 bases, 12 bases remained unmatched. CDR3 coding DNA: TGTGCCAGCAGTCTATCCTCTCAGGGGGGTTATCAGCCCCAGCATTTT. Translated: CASSLSSQGGYQPQHF.